The clone carrying this TCR beta chain was seen once. These data originate in a study of blood T cell repertoires in COVID-19. For the study at large: The United States, Italy and Spain were the sources of the acute and convalescent COVID-19 samples. PBMCs, B-cell-depleted T cells, or T cells provided the cDNA or gDNA that made up the material.

V lost 2 bases to trimming and J lost 0 bases; unmatched junction nucleotides: 3. From germline, CDR1 is SGHTA and CDR2 FQGTGA. The length of the CDR3 is 16 residues. TCRdb's copy holds only in-frame clones and misses some; the assay was immunoSEQ multiplex PCR. Found here are over 150,000 clones, 90% of them singletons; the top ten hold around 0.5%. The genes are TRBV7-3 and TRBJ2-2; the match to TRBD1 covers 7 bases. The sequencing input was peripheral blood. The receptor was isolated from a man aged 50-59 years with acute or convalescent COVID-19. The CDR3 sequence: CASSLHQGANTGELFF. CDR3 DNA: TGTGCCAGCAGCTTACATCAGGGGGCGAACACCGGGGAGCTGTTTTTT.